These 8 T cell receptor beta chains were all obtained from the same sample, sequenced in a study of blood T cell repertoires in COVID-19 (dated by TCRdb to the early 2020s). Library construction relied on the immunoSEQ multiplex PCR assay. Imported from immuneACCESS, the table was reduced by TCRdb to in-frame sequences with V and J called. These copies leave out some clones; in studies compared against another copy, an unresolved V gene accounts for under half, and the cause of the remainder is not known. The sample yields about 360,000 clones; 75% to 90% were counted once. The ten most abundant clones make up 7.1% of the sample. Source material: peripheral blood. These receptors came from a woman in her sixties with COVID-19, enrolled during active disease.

The CDR3: CASSNGLAGVMETQYF. The CDR3 DNA follows: TGCGCCAGCAGCAACGGACTAGCGGGGGTGATGGAGACCCAGTACTTC. The chain carries TRBV5-1 and TRBJ2-5, with 13 positions matching TRBD2. The CDR3 length is 16 residues. Trimming removed 4 bases from V and 5 bases from J; junction bases left unmatched: 8. Germline CDR1 and CDR2: SGHRS and YFSETQ. Drawing the rest from reference TRBV5-1 and TRBJ2-5, the complete variable domain is KAGVTQTPRYLIKTRGQQVTLSCSPISGHRSVSWYQQTPGQGLQFLFEYFSETQRNKGNFPGRFSGRQFSNSRSEMNVSTLELGDSALYLCASSNGLAGVMETQYFGPGTRLLVL.

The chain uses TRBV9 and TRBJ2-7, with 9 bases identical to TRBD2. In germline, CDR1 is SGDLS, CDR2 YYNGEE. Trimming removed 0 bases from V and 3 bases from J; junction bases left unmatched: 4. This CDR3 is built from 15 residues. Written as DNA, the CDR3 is TGTGCCAGCAGCGTAGTAGCGGGGGTGGACTACGAGCAGTACTTC. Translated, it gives CASSVVAGVDYEQYF.

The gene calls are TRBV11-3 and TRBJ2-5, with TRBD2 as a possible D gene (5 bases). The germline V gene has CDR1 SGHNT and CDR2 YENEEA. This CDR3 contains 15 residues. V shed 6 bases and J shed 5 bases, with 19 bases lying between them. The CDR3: CASSSSFRTGETQYF. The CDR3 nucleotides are TGTGCCAGCAGTTCTAGTTTCAGGACGGGGGAGACCCAGTACTTC.

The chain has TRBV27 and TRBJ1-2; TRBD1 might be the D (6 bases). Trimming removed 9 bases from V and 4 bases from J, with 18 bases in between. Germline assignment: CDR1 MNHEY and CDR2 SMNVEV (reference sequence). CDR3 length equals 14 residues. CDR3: CASAGGPSGYGYTF. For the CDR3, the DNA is TGTGCCAGTGCGGGGGGGCCTTCGGGCTATGGCTACACCTTC.

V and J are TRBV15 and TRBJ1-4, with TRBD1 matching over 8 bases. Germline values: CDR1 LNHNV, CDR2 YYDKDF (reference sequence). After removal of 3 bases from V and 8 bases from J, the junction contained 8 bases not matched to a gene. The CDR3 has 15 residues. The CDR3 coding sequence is TGTGCCACCAGCAGTTCTTGGGACAGGCGCGAAAAACTGTTTTTT. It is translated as CATSSSWDRREKLFF.

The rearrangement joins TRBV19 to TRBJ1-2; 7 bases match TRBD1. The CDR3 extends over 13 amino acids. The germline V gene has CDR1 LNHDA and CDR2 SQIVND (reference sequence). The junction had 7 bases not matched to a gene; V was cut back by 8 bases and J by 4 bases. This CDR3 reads CASWRGHGYGYTF. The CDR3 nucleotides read TGTGCCAGTTGGAGGGGGCACGGCTATGGCTACACCTTC. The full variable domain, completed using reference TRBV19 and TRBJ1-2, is DGGITQSPKYLFRKEGQNVTLSCEQNLNHDAMYWYRQDPGQGLRLIYYSQIVNDFQKGDIAEGYSVSREKKESFPLTVTSAQKNPTAFYLCASWRGHGYGYTFGSGTRLTVV.

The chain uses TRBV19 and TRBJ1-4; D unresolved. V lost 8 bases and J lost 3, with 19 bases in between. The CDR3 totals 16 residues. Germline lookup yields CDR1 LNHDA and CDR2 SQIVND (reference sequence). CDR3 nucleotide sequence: TGTGCCAGTTCCCGAAGGCAGCCAGCGGCTAATGAAAAACTGTTTTTT. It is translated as CASSRRQPAANEKLFF.

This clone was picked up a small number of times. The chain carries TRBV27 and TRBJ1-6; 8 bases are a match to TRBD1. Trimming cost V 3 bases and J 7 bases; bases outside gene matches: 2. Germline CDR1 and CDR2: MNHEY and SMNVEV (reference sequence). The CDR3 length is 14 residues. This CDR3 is CASSFDRGNSPLHF. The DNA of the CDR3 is TGTGCCAGCAGTTTTGACAGGGGAAATTCACCCCTCCACTTT.